Listed here are 15 T cell receptor beta chains from one sample, sequenced in a study of blood T cell repertoires in COVID-19. Clones were sequenced by immunoSEQ multiplex PCR, and TCRdb holds only the in-frame ones, with some missing. Of some 290,000 clones in the sample, roughly 90% were seen once. The sequenced sample consisted of peripheral blood. The receptors here all came from a woman aged 30 to 39 with COVID-19, enrolled during active disease.

V and J are TRBV5-6 and TRBJ1-4; no clear D gene. Germline V CDR1 and CDR2: SGHDT, YYEEEE. The CDR3 has 16 residues. Between the trimmed V and J ends, which lost 4 bases and 7 bases, there was a span of 20 bases. The CDR3 DNA reads as TGTGCCAGCAGCGCGAGGGAAGGAAAGCGTGGTGAAAAACTGTTTTTT. Translating it yields CASSAREGKRGEKLFF.

V is TRBV3-1 (or the pseudogene TRBV3-2) and J is TRBJ2-3, with no clear D. Per germline, CDR1 LGHDT and CDR2 YNNKEL (reference sequence). This CDR3 is 15 amino acids long. The V gene lost 0 bases and the J gene lost 5 bases, with 12 bases spanning the gap. The CDR3 nucleotides read TGTGCCAGCAGCCAAGACGTCCTACCAGGAGATACGCAGTATTTT. Translating it yields CASSQDVLPGDTQYF.

V gene TRBV5-6 combines with J gene TRBJ1-2, with 8 positions matching TRBD1. The CDR3 is 15 amino acids. Germline loops: CDR1 SGHDT, CDR2 YYEEEE. After removal of 0 bases from V and 7 bases from J, the junction contained 8 bases not matched to a gene. The CDR3 is CASSLEPGGVLGYTF. CDR3 in DNA: TGTGCCAGCAGCTTGGAGCCAGGGGGCGTTCTTGGCTACACCTTC.

This sequence joins TRBV5-1 and TRBJ1-6; no clear D gene. The CDR3 is made up of 16 amino acids. Per germline, CDR1 SGHRS and CDR2 YFSETQ. The germline V and J ends were trimmed by 0 bases and 7 bases, with 14 bases remaining between them. This CDR3 reads CASSLAAVGGNSPLHF. CDR3 nucleotides: TGCGCCAGCAGCTTGGCCGCGGTCGGAGGCAATTCACCCCTCCACTTT.

Points on this clone: Germline and junction disagree at one end, which may indicate a read error. V gene TRBV2 combines with J gene TRBJ2-7, with 7 bases lining up with TRBD2. CDR1 and CDR2 from the germline V gene are SNHLY and FYNNEI. The length of the CDR3 is 11 residues. The CDR3 region is CASSDTGTKAF. CDR3 DNA: TGTGCCAGCAGTGACACCGGGACTAAGGCCTTC.

This CDR3 is CASGRYRDSSGGSTDTQYF. The CDR3 nucleotides read TGTGCTAGTGGCCGCTACAGGGATTCGAGCGGGGGTAGCACAGATACGCAGTATTTT. This chain connects TRBV12-5 to TRBJ2-3; TRBD2 matches 8 bases. The CDR3 loop spans 19 amino acids. Germline V lookup: CDR1 LGHNT, CDR2 FRNRAP. J gave up 0 bases and V 6 bases, and 17 bases lay outside the gene matches. Full variable domain (missing parts from reference TRBV12-5 and TRBJ2-3): DARVTQTPRHKVTEMGQEVTMRCQPILGHNTVFWYRQTMMQGLELLAYFRNRAPLDDSGMPKDRFSAEMPDATLATLKIQPSEPRDSAVYFCASGRYRDSSGGSTDTQYFGPGTRLTVL.

The chain links TRBV29-1 to TRBJ2-2; TRBD2 matches 9 bases. The CDR3 runs to 13 residues. Germline loops: CDR1 SQVTM, CDR2 ANQGSEA. V lost 7 bases and J lost 7; bases outside the gene matches: 7. CDR3 nucleotide sequence: TGCAGCGGCGCGGGGGGGGCAAGCGGGGAGCTGTTTTTT. Amino acids: CSGAGGASGELFF.

V usage is TRBV5-1 and J usage is TRBJ1-1; tentatively, D is TRBD1 (5 bases). The CDR3 spans 15 residues. V was cut by 0 bases and J by 3 bases, with 12 bases left in between. The germline V gene encodes CDR1 SGHRS and CDR2 YFSETQ. Here the CDR3 DNA reads TGCGCCAGCAGCTTGGACGGGCAGGGCCACACTGAAGCTTTCTTT. Its translation is CASSLDGQGHTEAFF.

The chain carries TRBV6-4 and TRBJ1-5; 11 bases line up with TRBD1. Per germline, CDR1 MRHNA and CDR2 SNTAGT. The V gene end was trimmed by 0 bases and the J gene end by 0 bases; junction bases not matched to a gene: 13. This CDR3 region has 21 residues. The chain's CDR3 is CASSDSSLGQGGSHSNQPQHF. The CDR3 DNA sequence: TGTGCCAGCAGTGACTCGAGCCTGGGACAGGGGGGCTCCCATAGCAATCAGCCCCAGCATTTT.

This chain uses TRBV14 with TRBJ1-5; D perhaps matches TRBD1 (5 bases). Germline CDR1 reads SGHDN; CDR2 reads FVKESK. V was pared by 0 bases and J by 9 bases, with 9 bases between. This CDR3 is 13 amino acids long. CDR3 nucleotide sequence: TGTGCCAGCAGCCAAGAGGGGGGACTGCCCCAGCATTTT. It translates to CASSQEGGLPQHF.

The rearrangement joins TRBV11-2 to TRBJ2-5; a weak D match, TRBD1 (5 bases). V gave up 5 bases and J gave up 2 bases, with 9 bases separating them. Germline V CDR1 and CDR2: SGHAT, FQNNGV. This CDR3 has 13 residues. The DNA of the CDR3 is TGTGCCAGCAGCGCAGGGTGGCAAGAGACCCAGTACTTC. Amino acid sequence: CASSAGWQETQYF.

The chain has TRBV19 and TRBJ1-3; D not resolved. Germline V gene sequence: CDR1 LNHDA, CDR2 SQIVND (reference sequence). The CDR3 extends over 14 amino acids. V lost 3 bases, J lost 0 bases, and 6 bases lay in between. DNA for the CDR3: TGTGCCAGTAGTATTGGCAGCTCTGGAAACACCATATATTTT. As protein: CASSIGSSGNTIYF. The variable domain in full, with the rest retrieved from reference TRBV19 and TRBJ1-3, is DGGITQSPKYLFRKEGQNVTLSCEQNLNHDAMYWYRQDPGQGLRLIYYSQIVNDFQKGDIAEGYSVSREKKESFPLTVTSAQKNPTAFYLCASSIGSSGNTIYFGEGSWLTVV.

The chain couples TRBV4-1 to TRBJ1-4; D gene uncertain. Germline values: CDR1 MGHRA, CDR2 YSYEKL. The CDR3 is 16 amino acids. V was clipped by 2 bases and J by 4 bases, with 14 bases between them. The CDR3 nucleotides are TGCGCCAGCAGCCAATTAACGGGGTGGATTAATGAAAAACTGTTTTTT. This encodes CASSQLTGWINEKLFF.

The DNA of the CDR3 is TGTGCCAGCAATGAGGGGGCGGGTGAAAAACTGTTTTTT. This codes for CASNEGAGEKLFF. This chain joins TRBV2 and TRBJ1-4, with 7 bases identical to TRBD1. This CDR3 comprises 13 residues. Losses at the gene ends were 7 bases for V and 7 bases for J; bases not matched to a gene: 6. Germline-derived CDR1 and CDR2 are SNHLY and FYNNEI.

This chain links TRBV28 with TRBJ2-7; tentatively, D is TRBD2 (6 bases). V lost 6 bases, J lost 1 base, and 16 bases lay in between. The CDR3 covers 15 residues. Germline V CDR1 and CDR2: MDHEN, SYDVKM. The DNA for the CDR3 is TGTGCCAGCAGCCTAGGCGGGACGGGATCCTACGAGCAGTACTTC. Translating gives CASSLGGTGSYEQYF.